This entry lists 21 T cell receptor beta chains sequenced from one sample in a study of regulatory T cells in long-lasting Graves disease. Assembly of TCR beta libraries relied on iRepertoire HTBI primers together with Arm-PCR of CDR3 regions. Each CDR3 protein gets one entry after TCRdb re-called the multiplex PCR reads with MiXCR. The sample contains about 660,000 distinct CDR3 sequences, roughly 30% of which appear only once. Time point specified: persistent/refractory GD, antithyroid drugs over 5 years with positive TRAb. Scientists built the TCR library using RNA that was extracted from PBMCs. The sequences come from peripheral blood mononuclear cells (PBMCs), collected when the disease was refractory, from a patient treated with antithyroid drugs. These TCRs come from a female donor with Graves disease.

In regard to this clonotype: This clone may be a read error of a much larger clone one base away. This rearrangement joins TRBV28 to TRBJ2-7; D possibly uses TRBD1 or TRBD2 (5 bases each). The CDR3 is 12 amino acids. CDR1 and CDR2 (germline): MDHEN, SYDVKM. V lost 8 bases to trimming and J lost 4 bases, with 12 bases between them. The CDR3 sequence is CASSGARYEQYF. The DNA of the CDR3 is TGTGCCAGCTCCGGGGCAAGATACGAGCAGTACTTC. The whole variable domain, filled in from reference TRBV28 and TRBJ2-7, reads DVKVTQSSRYLVKRTGEKVFLECVQDMDHENMFWYRQDPGLGLRLIYFSYDVKMKEKGDIPEGYSVSREKKERFSLILESASTNQTSMYLCASSGARYEQYFGPGTRLTVT.

There are a few counts of this clonotype. This chain connects TRBV12-5 to TRBJ2-7, with 9 nucleotides matching TRBD2. V lost 6 bases, J lost 6 bases, and 12 bases stayed unmatched. The CDR3 is 15 amino acids. CDR1 and CDR2 from the germline V gene are LGHNT and FRNRAP. The DNA of the CDR3 is TGTGCTAGTGGGGGCGGAGTAGCGGGAGTAGGCGAGCAGTACTTC. It encodes CASGGGVAGVGEQYF.

This clonotype came up many times. The genes are TRBV10-3 and TRBJ2-5; the D call may be TRBD1 or TRBD2 (5 bases each). The CDR3 runs to 15 residues. The germline gives CDR1 ENHRY, CDR2 SYGVKD. Deletions cut 4 bases from V and 5 bases from J, with 17 bases between. The CDR3 loop is CAISVQRGKSETQYF. CDR3 coding DNA: TGTGCCATCAGTGTCCAACGGGGCAAATCCGAGACCCAGTACTTC.

The CDR3 bases are TGTGCCAGCAGCTCGGACCGGACTAGCGGGTACGAGCAGTACTTC. Translated, it gives CASSSDRTSGYEQYF. The chain recombines TRBV5-4 with TRBJ2-7; the match to TRBD2 covers 11 bases. Germline trimming cut 3 bases from V and 4 bases from J; bases unmatched to any gene: 6. This CDR3 spans 15 amino acids. CDR1 SGHNT and CDR2 YYREEE come from the germline V gene (reference sequence).

This clonotype was counted ten times or more. This chain joins TRBV7-9 and TRBJ2-2, with D possibly being TRBD2 (6 bases). Per germline, CDR1 SEHNR and CDR2 FQNEAQ (reference sequence). The length of the CDR3 is 13 residues. Trimming left V 6 bases short and J 6 bases short, with 11 bases between. Here the CDR3 DNA reads TGTGCCAGCAGTCTGGAGGGATCCGGGGAGCTGTTTTTT. It specifies CASSLEGSGELFF.

The gene calls are TRBV20-1 and TRBJ1-1; no clear D. Trimming removed 2 bases at V and 11 bases at J, with 12 bases between. Germline CDR1 is DFQATT and CDR2 is SNEGSKA (reference sequence). The CDR3 length is 11 residues. The CDR3 nucleotides read TGCAGTGCTAGAAATATCGGGGAGGCTTTCTTT. Translation gives CSARNIGEAFF.

To note about this clonotype: The conserved phenylalanine or tryptophan normally closing the CDR3 is absent here, so this likely arose from a read error. The chain carries TRBV5-1 and TRBJ1-2, with 9 nucleotides matching TRBD1. The ends lost 3 bases at V and 0 bases at J; junction bases unmatched: 9. Germline V gene sequence: CDR1 SGHRS, CDR2 YFSETQ. This CDR3 is 17 amino acids long. CDR3 loop: CASSSLGQGLTNYGYTS. In nucleotides, the CDR3 is TGCGCCAGCAGCTCCCTGGGACAGGGATTGACTAACTATGGCTACACCTCC.

This clonotype was found a few times. This rearrangement joins TRBV10-2 to TRBJ1-6; the match to TRBD1 covers 7 bases. CDR1 and CDR2 (germline): WSHSY, SAAADI. V was clipped by 2 bases and J by 6 bases; unmatched bases: 4. This CDR3 contains 15 residues. CDR3 nucleotide sequence: TGCGCCAGCAGTGAGGGACAGGACATTAATTCACCCCTCCACTTT. It translates to CASSEGQDINSPLHF.

As regards this clonotype: This may stem from a read error, because a much larger clone lies one nucleotide away. The chain joins TRBV6-5 to TRBJ1-5; D uncertain. CDR3 size: 13 residues. CDR1 is MNHEY, CDR2 SVGAGI, per germline. The chain's CDR3 is CTSSYQGNQPQHF. The CDR3 nucleotides read TGTACCAGCAGTTACCAGGGCAATCAGCCCCAGCATTTT.

J is TRBJ2-5 and V is TRBV11-2; D might be TRBD1 (5 bases). Trimming removed 5 bases from V and 1 base from J, with 11 bases in between. The CDR3 has 14 residues. Germline-derived CDR1 and CDR2 are SGHAT and FQNNGV. The CDR3 reads CASSRQFPQETQYF. For the CDR3, the DNA is TGTGCCAGCAGCCGACAGTTTCCCCAAGAGACCCAGTACTTC.

The CDR3 protein is CASNPQGLNTEAFF. CDR3 DNA: TGTGCCAGCAATCCACAGGGACTGAACACTGAAGCTTTCTTT. J is TRBJ1-1 and V is TRBV6-1, with D perhaps matching TRBD1 (6 bases). Germline V lookup: CDR1 MNHNS, CDR2 SASEGT. V lost 7 bases and J lost 0, with 12 bases in between. The CDR3 has 14 amino acids.

As regards this clonotype: Given the absence of the conserved phenylalanine or tryptophan at the CDR3 end, a read error is likely. This CDR3 is CASSLATEYTEAFL. The CDR3 DNA sequence: TGCGCCAGCAGCTTGGCTACAGAATACACTGAAGCTTTCCTT. The chain recombines TRBV5-1 with TRBJ1-1; D call uncertain. Looked up from germline, CDR1 is SGHRS and CDR2 is YFSETQ. This CDR3 region has 14 residues. The ends were cut back, 0 bases at V and 3 bases at J, with 9 bases in the middle.

This clonotype was found a few times. The chain employs TRBV11-2 and TRBJ2-4, with 7 bases aligning to TRBD1. V dropped 2 bases and J dropped 1; count of bases not matched to a gene: 8. This CDR3 has 17 residues. Germline V gene data show CDR1 as SGHAT and CDR2 as FQNNGV. CDR3 sequence: CASSLTGAHGAKNIQYF. In DNA form, the CDR3 reads TGTGCCAGCAGCTTAACAGGGGCTCATGGGGCCAAAAACATTCAGTACTTC.

V and J are TRBV19 and TRBJ1-5, with 8 bases matching TRBD1. Germline loops: CDR1 LNHDA, CDR2 SQIVND (reference sequence). Losses at the gene ends were 0 bases for V and 5 bases for J; bases not matched to a gene: 3. CDR3 length: 15 amino acids. The CDR3 DNA is TGTGCCAGTAGTATAGATTGGGACAGGTATCAGCCCCAGCATTTT. Translation gives CASSIDWDRYQPQHF.

The chain has TRBV7-6 and TRBJ1-3; D is uncertain. Trimming stripped 1 base from V and 4 bases from J, with 14 bases between. The CDR3 totals 16 residues. Germline CDR1 reads SGHVS; CDR2 reads FNYEAQ. The CDR3 DNA sequence: TGTGCCAGCAGCTTAGGGGCGGCAGGACCAGGAAACACCATATATTTT. Translating gives CASSLGAAGPGNTIYF.

As concerns this clonotype: A read error is possible here, since a much larger clone lies one base away. V and J are TRBV10-3 and TRBJ1-2; 7 bases fit TRBD1. V was pared by 3 bases and J by 7 bases, with 5 bases of the junction left unmatched. The CDR3 length is 13 residues. CDR1 ENHRY and CDR2 SYGVKD come from the germline V gene. Written as DNA, the CDR3 is TGTGCCATCAGTGATCTGACAGGGATTGGCTACACCTTC. Amino acid sequence: CAISDLTGIGYTF.

CDR3 sequence: CASRDGNYGYTF. The CDR3 DNA reads TGTGCCAGCCGGGACGGCAACTATGGCTACACCTTC. The gene calls are TRBV28 and TRBJ1-2; TRBD1 is a possible D gene (5 bases). The CDR3 consists of 12 residues. V dropped 8 bases and J dropped 2 bases, with 9 bases sitting between them. Germline-derived CDR1 and CDR2 are MDHEN and SYDVKM.

V is TRBV9 and J is TRBJ2-2; TRBD2 agrees at 8 bases. In germline, CDR1 is SGDLS, CDR2 YYNGEE. The CDR3 is made up of 15 amino acids. The V segment lost 4 bases and the J segment 6 bases; nucleotides outside the gene matches: 8. This CDR3 is CASSPLSGGSGELFF. CDR3 DNA: TGTGCCAGCAGCCCGCTCAGCGGGGGCTCCGGGGAGCTGTTTTTT.

The sample holds a few counts of this clonotype. The chain combines TRBV7-2 with TRBJ2-7; TRBD2 is a possible D gene (5 bases). CDR3 length equals 16 residues. Deletions cut 5 bases from V and 1 base from J, with 18 bases between. The germline gives CDR1 SGHTA, CDR2 FQGNSA. Here the CDR3 reads CASSARSARGSYEQYF. CDR3 nucleotide sequence: TGTGCCAGCAGCGCCCGGAGCGCCCGAGGGTCCTACGAGCAGTACTTC.

The V gene is TRBV10-3, the J gene TRBJ2-6; either TRBD1 or TRBD2 may supply D (6 bases each). The CDR3 is 15 amino acids. Looked up from germline, CDR1 is ENHRY and CDR2 is SYGVKD. The germline V and J ends were trimmed by 10 bases and 1 base, with 14 bases remaining between them. The CDR3 spells CATGAGSSGANVLTF. The CDR3 DNA sequence: TGTGCCACGGGGGCGGGGTCTTCTGGGGCCAACGTCCTGACTTTC.

In its sample, this clonotype was seen a few times. The chain combines TRBV3-1 with TRBJ1-5, with D possibly matching TRBD1 (5 bases). Germline V gene sequence: CDR1 LGHDT, CDR2 YNNKEL (reference sequence). The CDR3 totals 17 residues. The ends were cut back, 0 bases at V and 3 bases at J, with 15 bases in the middle. The CDR3 bases are TGTGCCAGCAGCCAAGATCACTTAGGGGCCATCAATCAGCCCCAGCATTTT. Translated: CASSQDHLGAINQPQHF.